A selection of T cell receptor beta chains follows, all from one sample in a study of identical twins. Each CDR3 protein gets one entry after TCRdb re-called the 5' RACE reads with MiXCR. The table lists some 190,000 distinct CDR3 sequences, 15% to 20% of them singletons, with 35% to 45% in the top ten. This sample was also put to use in a study of T cells expressing NK-cell markers.

Sequencing input: CD8+ T cells sorted from blood. All receptors derive from a woman between 18 and 29 years old in good health. Each CDR3 is given with its conserved first and last residue. A D gene is named only where the DNA matches it firmly. A clone size is listed for some rows: how often the clone was seen (once, few, many), or a class if it is expanded.

clone_size: -
v_call: TRBV4-1
j_call: TRBJ2-3
d_call: TRBD1
cdr3_aa: CASSQEGTGTDTQYF
cdr3_nt: TGCGCCAGCAGCCAAGAAGGGACAGGCACAGATACGCAGTATTTT

clone_size: -
v_call: TRBV11-3
j_call: TRBJ2-2
d_call: TRBD2
cdr3_aa: CASSPQGGGGELFF
cdr3_nt: TGTGCCAGCAGCCCCCAGGGCGGGGGCGGGGAGCTGTTTTTT

clone_size: few
v_call: TRBV6-1
j_call: TRBJ2-3
d_call: -
cdr3_aa: CASRLQGLTDTQYF
cdr3_nt: TGTGCCAGCAGATTGCAGGGGCTCACAGATACGCAGTATTTT

clone_size: -
v_call: TRBV6-5
j_call: TRBJ2-3
d_call: TRBD2
cdr3_aa: CASSYLAGAGGTQYF
cdr3_nt: TGTGCCAGCAGTTACTTAGCGGGGGCCGGCGGTACGCAGTATTTT

clone_size: -
v_call: TRBV12-3/TRBV12-4
j_call: TRBJ2-7
d_call: TRBD1
cdr3_aa: CASSLASTGYEQYF
cdr3_nt: TGTGCCAGCAGTTTAGCCTCGACAGGGTACGAGCAGTACTTC

clone_size: few
v_call: TRBV12-3/TRBV12-4
j_call: TRBJ1-2
d_call: TRBD1
cdr3_aa: CASSPWTGTHGYTF
cdr3_nt: TGTGCCAGCAGTCCTTGGACAGGGACCCATGGCTACACCTTC

clone_size: -
v_call: TRBV4-1
j_call: TRBJ2-2
d_call: -
cdr3_aa: CASSRNAGELFF
cdr3_nt: TGCGCCAGCAGCCGAAATGCCGGGGAGCTGTTTTTT

clone_size: few
v_call: TRBV28
j_call: TRBJ2-1
d_call: -
cdr3_aa: CASRVVGEQFF
cdr3_nt: TGTGCCAGCAGGGTCGTCGGGGAGCAGTTCTTC

clone_size: -
v_call: TRBV12-3/TRBV12-4
j_call: TRBJ2-2
d_call: -
cdr3_aa: CASSLLNRGELFF
cdr3_nt: TGTGCCAGCAGCCTACTCAATAGGGGGGAGCTGTTTTTT

clone_size: -
v_call: TRBV7-2
j_call: TRBJ2-5
d_call: -
cdr3_aa: CASSLPLRGTIQETQYF
cdr3_nt: TGTGCCAGCAGCTTACCCTTGAGGGGGACTATCCAAGAGACCCAGTACTTC

clone_size: -
v_call: TRBV2
j_call: TRBJ2-6
d_call: TRBD1
cdr3_aa: CASTDRDRANVLTF
cdr3_nt: TGTGCCAGTACCGACCGGGACAGAGCCAACGTCCTGACTTTC

clone_size: many
v_call: TRBV29-1
j_call: TRBJ2-1
d_call: -
cdr3_aa: CSVGGFNEQFF
cdr3_nt: TGCAGCGTAGGGGGGTTCAATGAGCAGTTCTTC

clone_size: -
v_call: TRBV29-1
j_call: TRBJ2-7
d_call: TRBD1
cdr3_aa: CSVGQGVYEQYF
cdr3_nt: TGCAGCGTTGGGCAGGGGGTCTACGAGCAGTACTTC

clone_size: few
v_call: TRBV5-1
j_call: TRBJ2-7
d_call: -
cdr3_aa: CASSFGLGYEQYF
cdr3_nt: TGCGCCAGCAGCTTCGGCCTAGGTTACGAGCAGTACTTC

clone_size: -
v_call: TRBV27
j_call: TRBJ1-2
d_call: TRBD1
cdr3_aa: CASSLGTGGTSLYGYTF
cdr3_nt: TGTGCCAGCAGTTTAGGGACAGGGGGGACCTCCCTCTATGGCTACACCTTC

clone_size: -
v_call: TRBV6-2/TRBV6-3
j_call: TRBJ2-3
d_call: TRBD2
cdr3_aa: CASSLLAQTTTDTQYF
cdr3_nt: TGTGCCAGCAGTCTACTAGCGCAAACTACCACAGATACGCAGTATTTT

clone_size: few
v_call: TRBV20-1
j_call: TRBJ2-2
d_call: -
cdr3_aa: CSLETPNTGELFF
cdr3_nt: TGCAGCCTCGAGACCCCGAACACCGGGGAGCTGTTTTTT

clone_size: -
v_call: TRBV21-1
j_call: TRBJ2-1
d_call: -
cdr3_aa: CASSKDVAGGNEQFF
cdr3_nt: -

clone_size: few
v_call: TRBV29-1
j_call: TRBJ2-2
d_call: -
cdr3_aa: CSVSGGANTGELFF
cdr3_nt: TGCAGCGTCTCTGGGGGGGCTAACACCGGGGAGCTGTTTTTT

clone_size: many
v_call: TRBV6-1
j_call: TRBJ2-7
d_call: -
cdr3_aa: CASGTALLTTSYEQYF
cdr3_nt: TGTGCCAGCGGAACAGCTTTATTAACTACCTCCTACGAGCAGTACTTC

clone_size: many
v_call: TRBV12-3/TRBV12-4
j_call: TRBJ2-7
d_call: TRBD1
cdr3_aa: CASSHRDSYEQYF
cdr3_nt: TGTGCCAGCAGTCACCGGGACAGCTACGAGCAGTACTTC

clone_size: -
v_call: TRBV7-9
j_call: TRBJ2-5
d_call: -
cdr3_aa: CASRGQGGETQYF
cdr3_nt: TGTGCCAGCAGAGGGCAGGGCGGGGAGACCCAGTACTTC

clone_size: few
v_call: TRBV20-1
j_call: TRBJ2-7
d_call: TRBD2
cdr3_aa: CSADQAGGTYEQYF
cdr3_nt: TGCAGTGCTGACCAGGCGGGAGGTACCTACGAGCAGTACTTC

clone_size: -
v_call: TRBV9
j_call: TRBJ2-7
d_call: TRBD2
cdr3_aa: CASSPSGGASYEQYF
cdr3_nt: TGTGCCAGCAGCCCTAGCGGGGGGGCGTCCTACGAGCAGTACTTC

clone_size: few
v_call: TRBV9
j_call: TRBJ1-2
d_call: -
cdr3_aa: CASSPGGDNYNYGYTF
cdr3_nt: TGTGCCAGCAGCCCAGGAGGGGACAACTATAACTATGGCTACACCTTC

clone_size: few
v_call: TRBV27
j_call: TRBJ2-5
d_call: -
cdr3_aa: CASSLSYPRGTQYF
cdr3_nt: TGTGCCAGCAGTTTATCATACCCGAGGGGGACCCAGTACTTC

clone_size: few
v_call: TRBV25-1
j_call: TRBJ2-7
d_call: -
cdr3_aa: CASSGRTVPYEQYF
cdr3_nt: TGTGCCAGCAGTGGGCGGACGGTCCCCTACGAGCAGTACTTC

clone_size: -
v_call: TRBV5-5
j_call: TRBJ2-7
d_call: -
cdr3_aa: CASSLLGLEQYF
cdr3_nt: TGTGCCAGCAGCTTGTTGGGCCTCGAGCAGTACTTC

clone_size: many
v_call: TRBV29-1
j_call: TRBJ2-3
d_call: -
cdr3_aa: CSVEDSGRYDTQYF
cdr3_nt: TGCAGCGTTGAAGATTCCGGGAGATATGATACGCAGTATTTT

clone_size: -
v_call: TRBV27
j_call: TRBJ2-7
d_call: -
cdr3_aa: CASSPRLARVPYEQYF
cdr3_nt: TGTGCCAGCAGTCCCCGTCTAGCCCGGGTTCCATACGAGCAGTACTTC

clone_size: -
v_call: TRBV7-8
j_call: TRBJ2-5
d_call: -
cdr3_aa: CASSLRTSYQETQYF
cdr3_nt: TGTGCCAGCAGCTTAAGAACCTCGTACCAAGAGACCCAGTACTTC

clone_size: -
v_call: TRBV3-1
j_call: TRBJ2-5
d_call: TRBD2
cdr3_aa: CASSHRTSGQETQYF
cdr3_nt: TGTGCCAGCAGCCACCGGACTAGCGGACAAGAGACCCAGTACTTC

clone_size: few
v_call: TRBV2
j_call: TRBJ2-1
d_call: TRBD2
cdr3_aa: CAIPGGRGNEQFF
cdr3_nt: TGTGCCATCCCAGGCGGGAGGGGAAATGAGCAGTTCTTC

clone_size: -
v_call: TRBV5-1
j_call: TRBJ2-2
d_call: TRBD2
cdr3_aa: CASSHTSGGPTGELFF
cdr3_nt: TGCGCCAGCAGCCACACTAGCGGGGGACCAACCGGGGAGCTGTTTTTT

clone_size: -
v_call: TRBV12-3/TRBV12-4
j_call: TRBJ1-5
d_call: TRBD1
cdr3_aa: CASSLKGGRVQPQHF
cdr3_nt: TGTGCCAGCAGTTTAAAAGGGGGCCGCGTCCAGCCCCAGCATTTT

clone_size: -
v_call: TRBV27
j_call: TRBJ2-5
d_call: -
cdr3_aa: CASSPLGEETQYF
cdr3_nt: TGTGCCAGCAGTCCCCTCGGCGAAGAGACCCAGTACTTC

clone_size: -
v_call: TRBV5-1
j_call: TRBJ2-7
d_call: -
cdr3_aa: CASSLQNRLPYEQYF
cdr3_nt: TGCGCCAGCAGCTTACAGAACCGCCTGCCCTACGAGCAGTACTTC

clone_size: -
v_call: TRBV20-1
j_call: TRBJ2-1
d_call: -
cdr3_aa: CSARPGNNEQFF
cdr3_nt: TGCAGTGCTAGACCAGGTAACAATGAGCAGTTCTTC

clone_size: few
v_call: TRBV27
j_call: TRBJ2-2
d_call: TRBD1
cdr3_aa: CASSFQGALRTGELFF
cdr3_nt: TGTGCCAGCAGTTTTCAGGGGGCCTTAAGGACCGGGGAGCTGTTTTTT

clone_size: -
v_call: TRBV29-1
j_call: TRBJ2-1
d_call: TRBD1
cdr3_aa: CSVPGQGANEQFF
cdr3_nt: TGCAGCGTGCCGGGACAGGGGGCGAATGAGCAGTTCTTC

clone_size: -
v_call: TRBV7-9
j_call: TRBJ2-1
d_call: -
cdr3_aa: CASSLSGRTNEQFF
cdr3_nt: TGTGCCAGCAGCTTGTCAGGAAGGACTAATGAGCAGTTCTTC

clone_size: few
v_call: TRBV10-3
j_call: TRBJ2-3
d_call: TRBD2
cdr3_aa: CAISDKPGLAGGPTSDTQYF
cdr3_nt: TGTGCCATCAGTGATAAACCGGGACTAGCGGGAGGGCCGACTTCAGATACGCAGTATTTT

clone_size: many
v_call: TRBV11-2
j_call: TRBJ1-1
d_call: -
cdr3_aa: CASSLGTSRTEAFF
cdr3_nt: TGTGCCAGCAGCTTAGGGACATCGAGGACTGAAGCTTTCTTT

clone_size: many
v_call: TRBV29-1
j_call: TRBJ2-2
d_call: -
cdr3_aa: CSVGPPTGELFF
cdr3_nt: TGCAGCGTTGGGCCCCCCACCGGGGAGCTGTTTTTT

clone_size: -
v_call: TRBV11-2
j_call: TRBJ2-5
d_call: TRBD2
cdr3_aa: CASSLGRDYQETQYF
cdr3_nt: TGTGCCAGCAGCTTGGGCCGGGACTATCAAGAGACCCAGTACTTC

clone_size: few
v_call: TRBV7-6
j_call: TRBJ2-7
d_call: TRBD2
cdr3_aa: CASSLGSGNYEQYF
cdr3_nt: TGTGCCAGCAGCTTAGGTAGCGGGAACTACGAGCAGTACTTC

clone_size: -
v_call: TRBV7-9
j_call: TRBJ2-1
d_call: -
cdr3_aa: CASIPRVGEQFF
cdr3_nt: TGTGCCAGCATCCCGAGGGTCGGTGAGCAGTTCTTC

clone_size: -
v_call: TRBV6-1
j_call: TRBJ2-7
d_call: TRBD2
cdr3_aa: CASSYGASGGYEQYF
cdr3_nt: TGTGCCAGCTCCTATGGGGCCAGCGGGGGCTACGAGCAGTACTTC

clone_size: -
v_call: TRBV5-1
j_call: TRBJ2-7
d_call: TRBD2
cdr3_aa: CASSWRRLADPYEQYF
cdr3_nt: TGCGCCAGCAGCTGGCGAAGACTAGCGGATCCCTACGAGCAGTACTTC

clone_size: few
v_call: TRBV7-2
j_call: TRBJ2-3
d_call: -
cdr3_aa: CASSLGRSTDTQYF
cdr3_nt: TGTGCCAGCAGCCTCGGACGGAGCACAGATACGCAGTATTTT

clone_size: few
v_call: TRBV3-1
j_call: TRBJ2-5
d_call: -
cdr3_aa: CASSQDEGPSQETQYF
cdr3_nt: TGTGCCAGCAGCCAAGACGAGGGGCCCAGCCAAGAGACCCAGTACTTC

clone_size: -
v_call: TRBV3-1
j_call: TRBJ2-4
d_call: -
cdr3_aa: CASLYRLGKNIQYF
cdr3_nt: TGTGCTAGTTTATACCGATTGGGCAAAAACATTCAGTACTTC

clone_size: few
v_call: TRBV3-1
j_call: TRBJ2-3
d_call: TRBD2
cdr3_aa: CASSQIGGTSGASSTDTQYF
cdr3_nt: TGTGCCAGCAGCCAAATTGGTGGGACTAGCGGAGCGTCTAGCACAGATACGCAGTATTTT

clone_size: few
v_call: TRBV9
j_call: TRBJ2-7
d_call: -
cdr3_aa: CASSKGSYEQYF
cdr3_nt: TGTGCCAGCAGCAAGGGGTCCTACGAGCAGTACTTC

clone_size: many
v_call: TRBV5-1
j_call: TRBJ1-4
d_call: -
cdr3_aa: CASSFDNEKLFF
cdr3_nt: TGCGCCAGCAGCTTCGATAATGAAAAACTGTTTTTT

clone_size: -
v_call: TRBV5-5
j_call: TRBJ1-1
d_call: TRBD1
cdr3_aa: CASNGGQPEAFF
cdr3_nt: TGTGCCAGCAACGGGGGACAGCCTGAAGCTTTCTTT